A single sample is the source of the 23 T cell receptor beta chains below, sequenced in a study of T cells in narcolepsy. Method: immunoSEQ multiplex PCR; TCRdb's copy keeps in-frame clones and lacks some. The sample lists approximately 30,000 clones, 65% to 85% occurring once. What was sequenced was memory (CD45RA-) CD4+ T cells from blood. Receptor source: a human donor in good health.

The genes are TRBV5-1 and TRBJ2-5, with TRBD1 matching over 9 bases. There are 14 residues in the CDR3. V lost 4 bases to trimming and J lost 4 bases; unmatched junction nucleotides: 5. The V gene's germline CDR1 is SGHRS and CDR2 YFSETQ. In nucleotides, the CDR3 is TGCGCCAGCAGCCGTGACAGGGGGGGAGAGACCCAGTACTTC. This translates into CASSRDRGGETQYF. Drawing the rest from reference TRBV5-1 and TRBJ2-5, the complete variable domain is KAGVTQTPRYLIKTRGQQVTLSCSPISGHRSVSWYQQTPGQGLQFLFEYFSETQRNKGNFPGRFSGRQFSNSRSEMNVSTLELGDSALYLCASSRDRGGETQYFGPGTRLLVL.

V is TRBV30 and J is TRBJ2-2; 8 bases match TRBD2. Germline V gene sequence: CDR1 GTSNPN, CDR2 SVGIG (reference sequence). Germline trimming cut 2 bases from V and 6 bases from J; bases unmatched to any gene: 5. CDR3 length equals 14 residues. The CDR3 reads CAWSTLAGPGELFF. The CDR3 DNA is TGTGCCTGGAGTACCTTAGCGGGACCCGGGGAGCTGTTTTTT.

The chain is built from TRBV7-9 and TRBJ2-7; D tentatively fits TRBD1 or TRBD2 (5 bases each). Trimming cost V 2 bases and J 7 bases, with 21 bases left between them. Germline V lookup: CDR1 SEHNR, CDR2 FQNEAQ (reference sequence). The CDR3 is 16 amino acids. The DNA of the CDR3 is TGTGCCAGCAGCTTATCAGCGAGGGCAGGGAGCGAGGAGCAGTACTTC. Its protein product is CASSLSARAGSEEQYF.

V usage is TRBV4-3 and J usage is TRBJ1-2; tentative D call: TRBD1 (6 bases). In germline, CDR1 is LGHNA, CDR2 YSLEER. The CDR3 runs 14 residues. V gave up 0 bases and J gave up 4 bases, with 9 bases separating them. In nucleotides, the CDR3 is TGCGCCAGCAGCCAAGAAGGGGGGGCCTATGGCTACACCTTC. Encoded protein: CASSQEGGAYGYTF.

This chain uses TRBV18 with TRBJ2-7; D uncertain. Germline V gene lookup returns CDR1 KGHSH and CDR2 LQKENI. The CDR3 is 14 residues long. Trimming pared 0 bases from V and 0 bases from J, leaving 6 bases between. The CDR3 sequence: CASSPPSYSYEQYF. The CDR3 region has the DNA TGTGCCAGCTCACCACCGAGCTACTCCTACGAGCAGTACTTC.

This clone was picked up a small number of times. The chain recombines TRBV2 with TRBJ2-3; TRBD1 might be the D (6 bases). V shed 7 bases and J shed 1 base, with 6 bases lying between them. Germline V gene sequence: CDR1 SNHLY, CDR2 FYNNEI. CDR3 length equals 12 residues. CDR3 residues: CASNRGTDTQYF. The CDR3 DNA reads TGTGCCAGCAACAGGGGCACAGATACGCAGTATTTT.

This clone was seen only once. V usage is TRBV6-1 and J usage is TRBJ1-5, with no clear D. V lost 0 bases, J lost 11 bases, and 11 bases lay in between. The germline V gene encodes CDR1 MNHNS and CDR2 SASEGT. The CDR3 contains 13 residues. The CDR3 spells CASSEAAGGTQHF. The CDR3 DNA is TGTGCCAGCAGTGAAGCGGCAGGAGGGACCCAGCATTTT.

This chain uses TRBV4-1 with TRBJ1-1; D is unresolved. Trimming removed 0 bases from V and 1 base from J, with 9 bases in between. CDR3 length: 15 amino acids. The germline CDR1 and CDR2 sequences are MGHRA and YSYEKL. The CDR3 sequence is CASSQDLRTNTEAFF. The CDR3 DNA reads as TGCGCCAGCAGCCAAGATCTCCGTACGAACACTGAAGCTTTCTTT.

J is TRBJ2-3 and V is TRBV4-1; 8 nucleotides match TRBD1. The CDR3 runs to 17 residues. Unmatched junction bases numbered 16, after V lost 7 bases and J lost 4 bases. CDR1 is MGHRA and CDR2 is YSYEKL in the germline V gene. CDR3 coding DNA: TGCGCCAGCACCCTACAGCCGGGGCAGGGGGCACCAGATACGCAGTATTTT. The encoded protein is CASTLQPGQGAPDTQYF.

This chain joins TRBV10-3 and TRBJ2-3; a possible D gene is TRBD2 (6 bases). With 8 bases removed from V and 1 base from J, the gap between germline ends came to 10 bases. CDR1 is ENHRY, CDR2 SYGVKD, per germline. The CDR3 sequence is 13 residues long. Here the CDR3 DNA reads TGTGCCATCGGAGGGGCTGGCACAGATACGCAGTATTTT. This codes for CAIGGAGTDTQYF.

This CDR3 reads CSANRAYEQYF. CDR3 DNA sequence: TGCAGTGCTAACAGGGCCTACGAGCAGTACTTC. The gene calls are TRBV20-1 and TRBJ2-7; TRBD1 might be the D (6 bases). CDR3 length: 11 residues. Germline CDR1 is DFQATT and CDR2 is SNEGSKA (reference sequence). Trimming removed 4 bases from V and 2 bases from J, with 6 bases in between.

The chain recombines TRBV7-7 with TRBJ2-1, with D possibly TRBD1 on 5 matching bases. The CDR3 consists of 15 residues. V was trimmed by 4 bases and J by 0 bases, leaving 10 bases between them. CDR1 SSHAT and CDR2 FNYEAQ come from the germline V gene (reference sequence). This CDR3 is CASSSSTVSYNEQFF. CDR3 bases: TGTGCCAGCAGCTCTTCGACAGTCTCCTACAATGAGCAGTTCTTC.

The gene calls are TRBV13 and TRBJ2-3; 9 bases agree with TRBD1. The CDR3 length is 15 residues. Germline CDR1 and CDR2: PRHDT and FYEKMQ (reference sequence). V shed 5 bases, J shed 6 bases, and the junction held 9 bases outside the gene matches. Here the CDR3 DNA reads TGTGCCAGCAGCGTACAGGGGGCTGTAGCGGATACGCAGTATTTT. Translation gives CASSVQGAVADTQYF.

This sequence joins TRBV19 and TRBJ2-5; 9 bases align to TRBD1. This CDR3 is built from 15 residues. V trimming: 6 bases; J trimming: 5 bases; junction bases outside the gene matches: 10. Germline CDR1 and CDR2: LNHDA and SQIVND (reference sequence). The CDR3 DNA reads TGTGCCAGTAGGACCGCCGGGACAGGGATGGAGACCCAGTACTTC. Its protein product is CASRTAGTGMETQYF.

As regards this clone: The sample carries other DNA sequences with the same CDR3. The chain carries TRBV12-5 and TRBJ1-1, with D possibly matching TRBD1 (5 bases). Per the germline V gene, CDR1 is LGHNT and CDR2 is FRNRAP. This CDR3 spans 13 amino acids. The CDR3: CASRSGGGTEAFF. As DNA, the CDR3 is TGTGCCAGCCGGTCTGGGGGGGGCACTGAAGCTTTCTTT.

The chain links TRBV5-1 to TRBJ2-3; TRBD2 matches 9 bases. The germline gives CDR1 SGHRS, CDR2 YFSETQ. V gave up 4 bases and J gave up 2 bases; unmatched junction bases: 8. This CDR3 is 16 amino acids long. The CDR3 DNA follows: TGCGCCAGCAGCCTACATGGCGGGGGGGCCACAGATACGCAGTATTTT. It yields the protein CASSLHGGGATDTQYF.

This clone was picked up a small number of times. This chain connects TRBV2 to TRBJ2-6; 11 positions match TRBD1. This CDR3 region has 18 residues. V was clipped by 4 bases and J by 0 bases; unmatched bases: 5. Per the germline V gene, CDR1 is SNHLY and CDR2 is FYNNEI. CDR3 bases: TGTGCCAGCAGTGGAGGGACAGGGGGAAGCTCTGGGGCCAACGTCCTGACTTTC. As protein: CASSGGTGGSSGANVLTF.

A note on this clone: Sequence at one end of the junction differs from germline and may be a read error. V gene TRBV2 combines with J gene TRBJ2-2; TRBD2 aligns across 9 bases. This CDR3 has 14 amino acids. Germline V gene lookup returns CDR1 SNHLY and CDR2 FYNNEI. This CDR3 is CATGASGNSGELFF. The CDR3 DNA reads TGTGCCACTGGGGCTAGCGGGAACTCCGGGGAGCTGTTTTTT. Using reference TRBV2 and TRBJ2-2 for the parts outside the CDR3, the full variable domain is EPEVTQTPSHQVTQMGQEVILRCVPISNHLYFYWYRQILGQKVEFLVSFYNNEISEKSEIFDDQFSVERPDGSNFTLKIRSTKLEDSAMYFCATGASGNSGELFFGEGSRLTVL.

The rearrangement joins TRBV6-6 to TRBJ1-4; TRBD1 aligns across 7 bases. The trim removed 2 bases at V and 5 bases at J, leaving 5 bases unmatched. Germline V gives CDR1 MNHNY, CDR2 SVGAGI (reference sequence). This CDR3 contains 15 residues. As DNA, the CDR3 is TGTGCCAGCAGTTACACCGGGACAGTCAATGAAAAACTGTTTTTT. Residues: CASSYTGTVNEKLFF.

The chain has TRBV2 and TRBJ2-4; D may be TRBD1 (6 bases). The germline V gene encodes CDR1 SNHLY and CDR2 FYNNEI. CDR3 length: 16 amino acids. The V and J ends lost 7 bases and 0 bases respectively, with 16 bases between them. The CDR3 region has the DNA TGTGCCAGCACTTTGGACAGAGGGTTAGCCAAAAACATTCAGTACTTC. Translated: CASTLDRGLAKNIQYF. Full variable domain (outside the CDR3, taken from reference TRBV2 and TRBJ2-4): EPEVTQTPSHQVTQMGQEVILRCVPISNHLYFYWYRQILGQKVEFLVSFYNNEISEKSEIFDDQFSVERPDGSNFTLKIRSTKLEDSAMYFCASTLDRGLAKNIQYFGAGTRLSVL.

This clone was seen more than once but under ten times. This sequence joins TRBV6-6 and TRBJ1-3, with D possibly matching TRBD1 (5 bases). The germline CDR1 and CDR2 sequences are MNHNY and SVGAGI (reference sequence). V dropped 7 bases and J dropped 1 base, with 14 bases sitting between them. The CDR3 is made up of 15 amino acids. CDR3 sequence reads: CASIADSWSGNTIYF. The CDR3 nucleotides are TGTGCCAGCATCGCCGACAGTTGGTCTGGAAACACCATATATTTT.

The CDR3 nucleotides are TGTGCCACCTCAGCTTTCGGGACTAGCGGGAGTTACGAGCAGTACTTC. This sequence encodes CATSAFGTSGSYEQYF. The chain couples TRBV10-3 to TRBJ2-7; TRBD2 agrees at 14 bases. The V segment lost 10 bases and the J segment 4 bases; nucleotides outside the gene matches: 12. The CDR3 runs 16 residues. Germline V lookup: CDR1 ENHRY, CDR2 SYGVKD.

The J gene is TRBJ2-2, the V gene TRBV7-9; D not certain. The germline V gene encodes CDR1 SEHNR and CDR2 FQNEAQ (reference sequence). CDR3 length: 11 amino acids. Trimming took 7 bases from V and 6 from J, leaving 6 bases between them. CDR3 nucleotides: TGTGCCAGCACCGGATCCGGGGAGCTGTTTTTT. Its translation: CASTGSGELFF.